This T cell receptor beta chain was recovered during a study of T cell repertoires in cytomegalovirus infection. Turning to the study itself: HLA-B-restricted CMV epitopes that are well studied were used alongside recently identified HLA-C-restricted ones.

This clonotype was counted only a few times. What it recognizes is unknown. TCRdb fed the reads into MiXCR, producing one record per CDR3 protein. The sample yields about 89,000 distinct CDR3 sequences, 25% to 30% seen once. Broader study findings: HLA-C-restricted CMV-specific TCR beta clonotypes prevailed in the ex vivo response.

Trimming removed 6 bases from V and 2 bases from J; junction bases left unmatched: 8. This CDR3 has 14 residues. Per the germline V gene, CDR1 is DFQATT and CDR2 is SNEGSKA (reference sequence). The clonotype originates from a human donor in good health (CMV status not recorded). Some clones in this sample may be carry-over from other donors' samples. Sample: CD8+ T cells from cultured PBMCs, taken from culture after CMV antigen stimulation. The chain links TRBV20-1 to TRBJ2-7; 9 positions match TRBD1. The CDR3 DNA reads TGCAGTGCCATACCCGGGACAGGGACCTACGAGCAGTACTTC. Translated: CSAIPGTGTYEQYF.